This T cell receptor beta chain was obtained from a study of T cells expressing NK-cell markers. Overall study: Sorted CD3+CD56+NKG2C+, CD3+CD56+NKG2C- and CD3+CD56-NKG2C+ T-cell subsets were beta-chain profiled. Overall study findings and caveats: The CD3+CD56-NKG2C+ fraction of a handful of donors was also led by these clonotypes. What remained unclear was the HCMV specificity of expanded NKG2C+ T cell clones.

Per germline, CDR1 DFQATT and CDR2 SNEGSKA (reference sequence). This CDR3 contains 20 residues. As to this clonotype: Its antigen is currently unknown.

Beta-chain TCR cDNA was generated via 5'RACE template switching with UMIs. TCRdb re-called the 5' RACE reads and gives one entry per CDR3 protein, without DNA. In total, the table holds 350,000 to 450,000 distinct CDR3 sequences. This sequence originates from a man aged 18-70 years in good health. This rearrangement joins TRBV20-1 to TRBJ2-6; TCRdb's D call, TRBD2, is unchecked because there is no DNA. What was sequenced was blood T cells: a sorted CD56 or NKG2C T cell subset, CD4+ or CD8+ T cells, or bulk PBMC T cells (not recorded which). CDR3 loop: CSAKGVVRDSGTSGANVLTF.